This T cell receptor beta chain was recovered during a study of cytomegalovirus exposure and HLA in healthy donors. Remarks on this clone: Its antigen is unknown.

Study findings and constraints: The Asian-associated ancestry cluster reportedly had fewer N-insertions than the 666-donor mean in a later analysis. Published work reported that the classifier diagnosed cytomegalovirus status with high specificity and sensitivity. TCR association rates varied by HLA locus in a later analysis, with DRB1 highest and HLA-C lowest.

While unrecorded immune exposures were likely, the donors were nominally healthy when sampled. The CDR3 runs 21 residues. The primer mix had 60 Vbeta and 13 Jbeta primers. Libraries were prepared by immunoSEQ multiplex PCR; TCRdb keeps only in-frame clonotypes and omits some of them. Altogether 150,000 or so clones are present, over 80% being singletons, with the ten largest covering around 4.3%. Sequenced input: PBMCs. This clonotype was obtained from a middle-aged man in good health and CMV-seropositive. This sequence joins TRBV21-1 and TRBJ2-3; TRBD2 is taken as the D call from the table, unchecked against the DNA. TRBV21-1 is marked as a pseudogene. CDR3 sequence: CASSSNDPGLAGGPVVDTQYF. CDR3 DNA sequence: TGTGCCAGCAGCAGCAATGATCCGGGACTAGCGGGGGGGCCGGTGGTCGATACGCAGTATTTT.